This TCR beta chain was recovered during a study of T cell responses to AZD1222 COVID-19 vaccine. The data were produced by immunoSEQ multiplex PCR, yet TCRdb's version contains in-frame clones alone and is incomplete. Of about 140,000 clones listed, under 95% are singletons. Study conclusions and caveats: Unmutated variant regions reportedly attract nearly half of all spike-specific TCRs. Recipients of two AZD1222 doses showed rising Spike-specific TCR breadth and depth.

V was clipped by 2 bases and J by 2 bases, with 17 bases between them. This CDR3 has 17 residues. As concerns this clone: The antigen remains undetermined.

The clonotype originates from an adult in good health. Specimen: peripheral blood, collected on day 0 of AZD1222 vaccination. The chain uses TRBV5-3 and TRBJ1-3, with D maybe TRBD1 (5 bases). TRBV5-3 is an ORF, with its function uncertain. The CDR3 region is CARSFVSGTGAGNTIYF. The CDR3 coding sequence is TGTGCCAGAAGCTTTGTGTCCGGGACTGGGGCTGGAAACACCATATATTTT.